The rows below give T cell receptor beta chains drawn from one sample of a study of PD-L1 blockade in urothelial cancer. The assay was immunoSEQ multiplex PCR, and TCRdb's table has in-frame clones only and misses some. Altogether about 76,000 clones are present, less than 90% being singletons, with the ten largest covering less than 5.5%. This material consisted of PBMCs, taken around atezolizumab (anti-PD-L1) treatment. The source is a man between 65 and 85 years old with urothelial cancer. Both conserved end residues are part of each CDR3. D genes are given only for firm matches. For some rows the clone size is stated as once, few or many, or as a class when expanded; others skip it.

D gene	J gene	clone size	V gene	CDR3 DNA	CDR3 protein
NA	TRBJ2-2	NA	TRBV27	TGTGCCAGCAGTTTTTTGGGTGGGGCGACCGGGGAGCTGTTTTTT	CASSFLGGATGELFF
NA	TRBJ2-3	NA	TRBV2	TGTGCCAGCAGTGAAGGGGGGCTTTTCACAGATACGCAGTATTTT	CASSEGGLFTDTQYF
TRBD2	TRBJ2-7	NA	TRBV6-5	TGTGCCAGCAGATCGGGGACTAGCGGGCTCGAGCAGTACTTC	CASRSGTSGLEQYF
NA	TRBJ2-1	NA	TRBV7-9	TGTGCCAGCAGCCCCCCCATCGGGAGAAGCTCCTACAATGAGCAGTTCTTC	CASSPPIGRSSYNEQFF
TRBD1	TRBJ2-5	NA	TRBV7-9	TGTGCCAGCAGCAAAAGGACAGGACCAAAAGAGACCCAGTACTTC	CASSKRTGPKETQYF
TRBD2	TRBJ2-2	NA	TRBV5-4	TGTGCCAGCAGCTTGGCTCTAGCGGGTGGCGGGGAGCTGTTTTTT	CASSLALAGGGELFF
NA	TRBJ2-5	NA	TRBV12-5	TGTGCTAGTGGTTTGGGGCCCACGAACCAAGAGACCCAGTACTTC	CASGLGPTNQETQYF
NA	TRBJ2-3	NA	TRBV5-6	TGTGCCAGCAGCTTGTGGGCCCACAGCACAGATACGCAGTATTTT	CASSLWAHSTDTQYF
NA	TRBJ2-3	NA	TRBV4-2	TGTGCCAGCAGCCAAGAGGGCGCGAACACAGATACGCAGTATTTT	CASSQEGANTDTQYF
TRBD2	TRBJ2-1	NA	TRBV10-3	TGTGCCATCAGTGGGACTAGCGGGAGTAGGAATGAGCAGTTCTTC	CAISGTSGSRNEQFF
NA	TRBJ2-1	NA	TRBV21-1	TGTGCCAGCAGCAAAGCGTGGCAGGGCAATGAGCAGTTCTTC	CASSKAWQGNEQFF
NA	TRBJ1-1	few	TRBV5-6	TGTGCCAGCAGCAACTCGGACAGATTTGGGCCTCCTGCAGCTTTCTTT	CASSNSDRFGPPAAFF
TRBD1	TRBJ1-4	NA	TRBV19	TGTGCCAGTAGAGCCGGGACAGGGGTTGAAAAACTGTTTTTT	CASRAGTGVEKLFF
NA	TRBJ1-1	NA	TRBV11-2	TGTGCCAGCAGGTTAACCCACTTAATGAACACTGAAGCTTTCTTT	CASRLTHLMNTEAFF
TRBD1	TRBJ2-1	once	TRBV9	TGTGCCAGCAGCGCCCGGGACAGGGTCTACAATGAGCAGTTCTTC	CASSARDRVYNEQFF
TRBD2	TRBJ2-6	NA	TRBV5-6	TGTGCCAGCAGCCCCTGGGGGGGTCGGGCCAACGTCCTGACTTTC	CASSPWGGRANVLTF
NA	TRBJ2-3	NA	TRBV2	TGTGCCAGCAGTATTGGGGGCAACCCAGATACGCAGTATTTT	CASSIGGNPDTQYF
NA	TRBJ1-5	NA	TRBV19	TGTGCCAGTAGTATGTTTGTAGGGAGAGGCAATCAGCCCCAGCATTTT	CASSMFVGRGNQPQHF
NA	TRBJ2-3	NA	TRBV9	TGTGCCAGCAGCGCCAACCGTTTGGAGGGGTCTTGGACAGATACGCAGTATTTT	CASSANRLEGSWTDTQYF
NA	TRBJ2-3	NA	TRBV30	TGTGCCTGGGGGGGGACAGATACGCAGTATTTT	CAWGGTDTQYF
NA	TRBJ2-3	NA	TRBV6-5	TGTGCCAGCAGGGAACTGACTATGTTCACAGATACGCAGTATTTT	CASRELTMFTDTQYF
TRBD1	TRBJ1-5	NA	TRBV4-2	TGTGCCAGCAGCCAGGAGACAGGGGCTAATCAGCCCCAGCATTTT	CASSQETGANQPQHF
TRBD2	TRBJ2-1	NA	TRBV5-1	TGCGCCAGCGGGGCGGGAGGGTACAATGAGCAGTTCTTC	CASGAGGYNEQFF
NA	TRBJ1-5	NA	TRBV27	TGTGCCAGCAGTTTACTATACAGGATTCCAGAGAAGAGCAATCAGCCCCAGCATTTT	CASSLLYRIPEKSNQPQHF
NA	TRBJ2-1	NA	TRBV5-1	TGCGCCAGCAGCCCCGATTGGAGTGTAAACGTAGGTGGTGAGCAGTTCTTC	CASSPDWSVNVGGEQFF
NA	TRBJ2-2	once	TRBV4-2	TGTGCCAGCAGCCAAGAAATTGCGAGGGACACCGGGGAGCTGTTTTTT	CASSQEIARDTGELFF
NA	TRBJ2-5	NA	TRBV7-2	TGTGCCAGCAGCTTGGAGACTCCGTTAGGGACCCAGTACTTC	CASSLETPLGTQYF
NA	TRBJ2-1	once	TRBV5-5	TGTGCCAGCAGCTTCCCTGGAGGGTTCCCTGAGCAGTTCTTC	CASSFPGGFPEQFF
TRBD2	TRBJ2-1	NA	TRBV5-1	TGCGCCAGCAGCCCTGCTAGCGGCCTTGCCTACAATGAGCAGTTCTTC	CASSPASGLAYNEQFF
NA	TRBJ2-1	NA	TRBV10-3	TGTGCCATCAGTGAGTCTCCGGGAGAGCAGTTCTTC	CAISESPGEQFF
TRBD2	TRBJ2-2	NA	TRBV10-3	TGTGCCATCAGTCCTCGCAGCCCGACTAGCGGGAGGAACACCGGGGAGCTGTTTTTT	CAISPRSPTSGRNTGELFF
NA	TRBJ2-1	NA	TRBV7-8	TGTGCCAGCAGCCCCCGGCGGAGGACTTACAATGAGCAGTTCTTC	CASSPRRRTYNEQFF
NA	TRBJ2-1	NA	TRBV7-6	TGTGCCAGCAGCTTTTATACCGGGGAAGCATACAATGAGCAGTTCTTC	CASSFYTGEAYNEQFF
TRBD1	TRBJ2-5	NA	TRBV7-9	TGTGCCAGCAGCCTGACAGGGACAGGAGAGACCCAGTACTTC	CASSLTGTGETQYF
TRBD2	TRBJ2-1	NA	TRBV6-5	TGTGCCAGCAGTTACGGGGGGGTGTCCTACAATGAGCAGTTCTTC	CASSYGGVSYNEQFF
NA	TRBJ1-1	NA	TRBV5-4	TGTGCCAGCCACCTGGGACATAGGGTCTCTGAAGCTTTCTTT	CASHLGHRVSEAFF